The 17 T cell receptor beta chains below come from one sample, sequenced in a study of spatial heterogeneity in lung cancer. Time point noted: sample taken at primary tumor resection. Unsorted samples of tumor, nontumor lung or frozen PBMC had their whole RNA sequenced. MiXCR was run by TCRdb on the 5' RACE reads, yielding one entry per CDR3 protein. The sample includes approximately 90,000 distinct CDR3 sequences, roughly 9.5% of them seen just once. Sequencing used PBMCs, obtained at surgery. The receptors come from a male donor with early-stage non-small cell lung cancer.

The table lists this clonotype with a few counts. The chain has TRBV12-3 or TRBV12-4 and TRBJ1-2; TRBD1 agrees at 8 bases. With 6 bases clipped from V and 0 bases from J, the junction kept 3 bases outside the gene matches. This CDR3 spans 14 amino acids. As DNA, the CDR3 is TGTGCCAGCAGGTCGACAGGGGCTAACTATGGCTACACCTTC. This gives the protein CASRSTGANYGYTF.

This clonotype was recorded many times. This chain links TRBV20-1 with TRBJ2-7; no definite D call. CDR3 length: 12 residues. With 0 bases removed from V and 5 bases from J, the gap between germline ends came to 8 bases. Germline CDR1 reads DFQATT; CDR2 reads SNEGSKA (reference sequence). The CDR3 region is CSAREDGHEQYF. Written as DNA, the CDR3 is TGCAGTGCTAGAGAGGACGGCCACGAGCAGTACTTC.

Ten or more counts support this clonotype. The rearrangement links TRBV7-9 to TRBJ2-7; no reliable D call. The V gene lost 1 base and the J gene lost 2 bases, with 3 bases spanning the gap. This CDR3 contains 12 residues. CDR1 and CDR2 (germline): SEHNR, FQNEAQ (reference sequence). CDR3 DNA: TGTGCCAGCAGCTTAGGAGCCTACGAGCAGTACTTC. Translation: CASSLGAYEQYF.

This clonotype has a handful of counts. V gene TRBV7-9 combines with J gene TRBJ2-7; D is possibly TRBD1 (6 bases). Germline lookup yields CDR1 SEHNR and CDR2 FQNEAQ (reference sequence). This CDR3 has 13 amino acids. Trimming stripped 6 bases from V and 5 bases from J, with 14 bases between. CDR3 DNA: TGTGCCAGCAGTTTTTACAGGGACCACGAGCAGTACTTC. Its translation: CASSFYRDHEQYF.

This clonotype was detected many times. DNA for the CDR3: TGCAGTGCTAGAGATCCCATCTATGGCTACACCTTC. This translates into CSARDPIYGYTF. The chain joins TRBV20-1 to TRBJ1-2; no clear D gene. The CDR3 contains 12 residues. CDR1 and CDR2 (germline): DFQATT, SNEGSKA (reference sequence). V was pared by 0 bases and J by 4 bases, with 6 bases between.

This clonotype came up many times. The chain's CDR3 is CSATSGRGTYEQYF. CDR3 nucleotides: TGCAGTGCTACGTCCGGGAGGGGTACCTACGAGCAGTACTTC. This chain links TRBV20-1 with TRBJ2-7; 8 bases map to TRBD2. The trim removed 4 bases at V and 2 bases at J, leaving 7 bases unmatched. The CDR3 loop spans 14 amino acids. The germline V gene encodes CDR1 DFQATT and CDR2 SNEGSKA (reference sequence).

This clonotype was recorded many times. This chain joins TRBV5-4 and TRBJ2-7; D is possibly TRBD1 (6 bases). With 4 bases removed from V and 3 bases from J, the gap between germline ends came to 14 bases. Germline V gene data show CDR1 as SGHNT and CDR2 as YYREEE (reference sequence). The CDR3 is 14 amino acids. The DNA of the CDR3 is TGTGCCAGCAGCCCCGACAGGAGGCGCTACGAGCAGTACTTC. The encoded protein is CASSPDRRRYEQYF. Combining the CDR3 with reference TRBV5-4 and TRBJ2-7 gives the whole variable domain ETGVTQSPTHLIKTRGQQVTLRCSSQSGHNTVSWYQQALGQGPQFIFQYYREEENGRGNFPPRFSGLQFPNYSSELNVNALELDDSALYLCASSPDRRRYEQYFGPGTRLTVT.

The chain recombines TRBV27 with TRBJ2-1, with a tentative D call TRBD2 (5 bases). The CDR3 totals 18 residues. The germline gives CDR1 MNHEY, CDR2 SMNVEV (reference sequence). The V end was cut by 7 bases, the J end by 3 bases, with 25 bases between. The DNA for the CDR3 is TGTGCCAGCACCGTCCACCAATTGTCGAGCGGAGTCTACAATGAGCAGTTCTTC. It codes for CASTVHQLSSGVYNEQFF.

This sequence joins TRBV11-1 and TRBJ2-2; D gene ambiguous. The CDR3 has 14 amino acids. Germline V gives CDR1 SGHAT, CDR2 FQDESV (reference sequence). V was pared by 4 bases and J by 1 base, with 7 bases between. The CDR3 loop reads CASSWTENTGELFF. CDR3 sequence (DNA): TGTGCCAGCAGCTGGACGGAGAACACCGGGGAGCTGTTTTTT. Looking up the rest from reference TRBV11-1 and TRBJ2-2 gives the full variable domain: EAEVAQSPRYKITEKSQAVAFWCDPISGHATLYWYRQILGQGPELLVQFQDESVVDDSQLPKDRFSAERLKGVDSTLKIQPAELGDSAMYLCASSWTENTGELFFGEGSRLTVL.

This clonotype was observed many times. One junction end does not reproduce the germline sequence, and a read error may be involved. The J gene is TRBJ2-1, the V gene TRBV2; no definite D call. The CDR3 runs 11 residues. Per the germline V gene, CDR1 is SNHLY and CDR2 is FYNNEI. CDR3 in amino acids: CASSIGLGLVF. The DNA of the CDR3 is TGTGCCAGCAGTATCGGCCTAGGTCTGGTCTTC. The full variable domain, with the rest looked up from reference TRBV2 and TRBJ2-1, is EPEVTQTPSHQVTQMGQEVILRCVPISNHLYFYWYRQILGQKVEFLVSFYNNEISEKSEIFDDQFSVERPDGSNFTLKIRSTKLEDSAMYFCASSIGLGLVFGPGTRLTVL.

The chain couples TRBV7-9 to TRBJ2-7; possibly TRBD1 for D (6 bases). Germline V gene lookup returns CDR1 SEHNR and CDR2 FQNEAQ (reference sequence). Trimming pared 5 bases from V and 6 bases from J, leaving 17 bases between. The CDR3 length is 14 residues. The CDR3, as DNA: TGTGCCAGCAGCCCCGGGACAAGTAGAGCCGAGCAGTACTTC. It yields the protein CASSPGTSRAEQYF.

This chain connects TRBV20-1 to TRBJ2-1, with 11 bases lining up with TRBD2. Germline V lookup: CDR1 DFQATT, CDR2 SNEGSKA (reference sequence). V dropped 0 bases and J dropped 2; count of bases not matched to a gene: 0. The CDR3 covers 15 residues. The CDR3 DNA follows: TGCAGTGCTAGAGATAGCGGGAGGGCCTACAATGAGCAGTTCTTC. It translates to CSARDSGRAYNEQFF.

In its sample, this clonotype is medium-sized. The chain is built from TRBV12-3 or TRBV12-4 and TRBJ2-3; 10 bases are a match to TRBD1. V shed 6 bases, J shed 5 bases, and the junction held 8 bases outside the gene matches. The CDR3 sequence is 15 residues long. CDR3 sequence (DNA): TGTGCCAGCAGCCCCCCGGGGACAGGGGTAGATACGCAGTATTTT. This encodes CASSPPGTGVDTQYF.

This clonotype was picked up a small number of times. The V call is TRBV30, the J call TRBJ2-2; 8 bases fit TRBD2. Germline V CDR1 and CDR2: GTSNPN, SVGIG (reference sequence). Trimming cost V 0 bases and J 8 bases; bases outside gene matches: 2. This CDR3 comprises 13 residues. CDR3 nucleotide sequence: TGTGCCTGGAGTGTAACTAGCGGAGGGGAGCTGTTTTTT. Translating it yields CAWSVTSGGELFF.

This clonotype was observed many times. CDR3 residues: CASSLVSGGTPYF. In DNA form, the CDR3 reads TGTGCCAGCAGCTTAGTTAGCGGGGGAACCCCATACTTC. The gene calls are TRBV7-2 and TRBJ2-5, with 9 bases aligning to TRBD2. The length of the CDR3 is 13 residues. Germline loops: CDR1 SGHTA, CDR2 FQGNSA. Germline trimming cut 1 base from V and 14 bases from J; bases unmatched to any gene: 8.

This chain connects TRBV7-9 to TRBJ2-3; D gene unclear. The V and J ends lost 2 bases and 9 bases respectively, with 12 bases between them. The CDR3 runs to 13 residues. Germline lookup yields CDR1 SEHNR and CDR2 FQNEAQ (reference sequence). DNA for the CDR3: TGTGCCAGCAGCTTATTGGAATCTGGGACGCAGTATTTT. Translated: CASSLLESGTQYF.

This clonotype was seen a handful of times. The CDR3 region has the DNA TGTGCCAGCAGACCTCCAGGTTCCACCGGGGAGCTGTTTTTT. Translating gives CASRPPGSTGELFF. The chain couples TRBV6-5 to TRBJ2-2; D is ambiguous. CDR1 and CDR2 (germline): MNHEY, SVGAGI. The V gene lost 6 bases and the J gene lost 4 bases, with 12 bases spanning the gap. This CDR3 is built from 14 residues.